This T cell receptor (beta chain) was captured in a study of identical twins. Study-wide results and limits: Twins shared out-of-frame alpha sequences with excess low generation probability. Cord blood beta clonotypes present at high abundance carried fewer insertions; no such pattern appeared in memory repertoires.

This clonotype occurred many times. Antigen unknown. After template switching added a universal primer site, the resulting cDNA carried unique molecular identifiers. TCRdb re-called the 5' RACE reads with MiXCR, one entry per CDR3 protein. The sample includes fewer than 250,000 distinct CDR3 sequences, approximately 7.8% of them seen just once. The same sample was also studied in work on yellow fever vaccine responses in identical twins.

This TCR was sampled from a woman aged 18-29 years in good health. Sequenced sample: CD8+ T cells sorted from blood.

CDR3 in amino acids: CASGLEPRTHLYEQYF. The CDR3 coding sequence is TGTGCTAGTGGTTTGGAACCCCGGACACATCTCTACGAGCAGTACTTC. This sequence joins TRBV12-5 and TRBJ2-7; the D gene is possibly TRBD1 (5 bases). V was clipped by 1 base and J by 3 bases, with 16 bases between them. This CDR3 spans 16 amino acids. Per germline, CDR1 LGHNT and CDR2 FRNRAP.